Listed below are T cell receptor beta chains from one sample, sequenced in a study of shared clonotypes between healthy human individuals. Using immunoSEQ multiplex PCR, the repertoire was profiled, and TCRdb retains in-frame clones only, with some absent. The sample has a few hundred thousand clones, 80% to 90% seen once. Sequencing was performed on memory CD8+ T cells sorted from blood. All receptors derive from a man aged 18 to 29 in good health. Both conserved end residues are part of each CDR3. The D gene is left open where the match is weak. Clone size is not always given. Where it is, it says once, few, many or a class for expanded clones.

v_call: TRBV7-2
clone_size: .
d_call: .
j_call: TRBJ2-2
cdr3_nt: TGTGCCAGCAGCTTAGTTGGACCCTCGGCCGGGGAGCTGTTTTTT
cdr3_aa: CASSLVGPSAGELFF

v_call: TRBV27
clone_size: .
d_call: .
j_call: TRBJ2-5
cdr3_nt: TGTGCCAGCAGTTTAAGGGCCGGGGAATGGTGGCAAGAGACCCAGTACTTC
cdr3_aa: CASSLRAGEWWQETQYF

v_call: TRBV11-2
clone_size: .
d_call: .
j_call: TRBJ1-2
cdr3_nt: TGTGCCAGCAGCCGACAGTTATCGAACTATGGCTACACCTTC
cdr3_aa: CASSRQLSNYGYTF

v_call: TRBV6-5
clone_size: once
d_call: .
j_call: TRBJ2-2
cdr3_nt: TGTGCCAGCAGTTACCAACACGTAAACACCGGGGAGCTGTTTTTT
cdr3_aa: CASSYQHVNTGELFF

v_call: TRBV27
clone_size: .
d_call: .
j_call: TRBJ2-3
cdr3_nt: TGTGCCAGCAGACGTCAGGGCCTCACAGATACGCAGTATTTT
cdr3_aa: CASRRQGLTDTQYF

v_call: TRBV10-3
clone_size: .
d_call: .
j_call: TRBJ2-1
cdr3_nt: TGTGCCATCAGTGAGAGGAGTAGCCGAGGCTCCTACAATGAGCAGTTCTTC
cdr3_aa: CAISERSSRGSYNEQFF

v_call: TRBV30
clone_size: once
d_call: .
j_call: TRBJ2-7
cdr3_nt: TGTGCCTGGAGTGTCCGAGGGCGCGACTACGAGCAGTACTTC
cdr3_aa: CAWSVRGRDYEQYF

v_call: TRBV5-1
clone_size: .
d_call: .
j_call: TRBJ1-1
cdr3_nt: TGCGCCAGCAGCTTGTCGTCAGTCTCCCCCACTGAAGCTTTCTTT
cdr3_aa: CASSLSSVSPTEAFF

v_call: TRBV28
clone_size: .
d_call: .
j_call: TRBJ1-2
cdr3_nt: TGTGCCAGCAGTCCATCATCGGGGACTGGCTACACCTTC
cdr3_aa: CASSPSSGTGYTF

v_call: TRBV7-3
clone_size: once
d_call: TRBD2
j_call: TRBJ2-1
cdr3_nt: TGTGCCAGCAGCTCACAGCGGGGGTCCAGTGAGCAGTTCTTC
cdr3_aa: CASSSQRGSSEQFF

v_call: TRBV5-1
clone_size: once
d_call: .
j_call: TRBJ1-1
cdr3_nt: TGCGCCAGCAGCTCTGGACAGAACACTGAAGCTTTCTTT
cdr3_aa: CASSSGQNTEAFF

v_call: TRBV12-5
clone_size: .
d_call: .
j_call: TRBJ1-5
cdr3_nt: TGTGCTAGTGGTTTGGTACCGGGGGAACCCCAGCATTTT
cdr3_aa: CASGLVPGEPQHF

v_call: TRBV9
clone_size: .
d_call: TRBD1
j_call: TRBJ2-7
cdr3_nt: TGTGCCAGCAGCGCGGGACAGGGGAGCTCCTACGAGCAGTACTTC
cdr3_aa: CASSAGQGSSYEQYF

v_call: TRBV7-2
clone_size: .
d_call: TRBD2
j_call: TRBJ2-7
cdr3_nt: TGTGCCAGCAGCTTAGACAGCGGGGGGAGCTACGAGCAGTACTTC
cdr3_aa: CASSLDSGGSYEQYF

v_call: TRBV7-6
clone_size: .
d_call: .
j_call: TRBJ2-7
cdr3_nt: TGTGCCAGCAGCCTATCGGGCAGGTTCGACGAGCAGTACTTC
cdr3_aa: CASSLSGRFDEQYF

v_call: TRBV11-2
clone_size: .
d_call: .
j_call: TRBJ2-7
cdr3_nt: TGTGCCAGCAGCTTAGATCTGGGTGCTTCCACCTACGAGCAGTACTTC
cdr3_aa: CASSLDLGASTYEQYF

v_call: TRBV5-6
clone_size: .
d_call: .
j_call: TRBJ1-1
cdr3_nt: TGTGCCAGCAGGTCACAGGGTAACACTGAAGCTTTCTTT
cdr3_aa: CASRSQGNTEAFF

v_call: TRBV2
clone_size: .
d_call: .
j_call: TRBJ2-7
cdr3_nt: TGTGCCAGCAGTGACCGGGACACCTCCTACGAGCAGTACTTC
cdr3_aa: CASSDRDTSYEQYF

v_call: TRBV7-9
clone_size: many
d_call: .
j_call: TRBJ2-5
cdr3_nt: TGTGCCAGCAGCTTAGTGCGGGAACCCGGCGCTCAGACCCAGTACTTC
cdr3_aa: CASSLVREPGAQTQYF

v_call: TRBV7-9
clone_size: many
d_call: .
j_call: TRBJ1-1
cdr3_nt: TGTGCCAGCATCCTGGGGCAGGGGTTGACTGAAGCTTTCTTT
cdr3_aa: CASILGQGLTEAFF

v_call: TRBV11-2
clone_size: .
d_call: TRBD2
j_call: TRBJ2-3
cdr3_nt: TGTGCCAGCAGCTTAGAGTGGGGACTAGCGGGATTCACAGATACGCAGTATTTT
cdr3_aa: CASSLEWGLAGFTDTQYF

v_call: TRBV4-1
clone_size: .
d_call: .
j_call: TRBJ1-1
cdr3_nt: TGCGCCAGCAGCCCGGTATGGTCCCGTGAAGCTTTCTTT
cdr3_aa: CASSPVWSREAFF

v_call: TRBV6-1
clone_size: .
d_call: TRBD1
j_call: TRBJ1-1
cdr3_nt: TGTGCCAGCAGCCCAGGGACAGGGGTTTCAGCTTTCTTT
cdr3_aa: CASSPGTGVSAFF

v_call: TRBV6-1
clone_size: .
d_call: TRBD1
j_call: TRBJ2-7
cdr3_nt: TGTGCCACCGCCCCGGACAGGGCCTACGAGCAGTACTTC
cdr3_aa: CATAPDRAYEQYF

v_call: TRBV5-6
clone_size: .
d_call: .
j_call: TRBJ2-5
cdr3_nt: TGTGCCAGCAGTTCGAACGTGGGGGAAGAGACCCAGTACTTC
cdr3_aa: CASSSNVGEETQYF

v_call: TRBV6-5
clone_size: few
d_call: .
j_call: TRBJ1-1
cdr3_nt: TGTGCCAGCAGTTACTCGGAGCGTCCCTTGAACACTGAAGCTTTCTTT
cdr3_aa: CASSYSERPLNTEAFF

v_call: TRBV2
clone_size: .
d_call: TRBD2
j_call: TRBJ2-2
cdr3_nt: TGTGCCAGCTCTTGGCTAGCGGAGAGCACCGGGGAGCTGTTTTTT
cdr3_aa: CASSWLAESTGELFF

v_call: TRBV2
clone_size: .
d_call: TRBD1
j_call: TRBJ1-1
cdr3_nt: TGTGCCAGCAGCGGAACGGGACAGGGAGTGGGCACTGAAGCTTTCTTT
cdr3_aa: CASSGTGQGVGTEAFF

v_call: TRBV15
clone_size: once
d_call: TRBD1
j_call: TRBJ2-1
cdr3_nt: TGTGCCACCAGCGCGGGACAGGGGGTCAATGAGCAGTTCTTC
cdr3_aa: CATSAGQGVNEQFF

v_call: TRBV4-1
clone_size: .
d_call: TRBD2
j_call: TRBJ2-2
cdr3_nt: TGCGCCAGCAGCCAAGGACGAGCGGGGGGTCACACCGGGGAGCTGTTTTTT
cdr3_aa: CASSQGRAGGHTGELFF

v_call: TRBV7-2
clone_size: .
d_call: TRBD1
j_call: TRBJ2-7
cdr3_nt: TGTGCCAGCAGCTTAGAGGCCCTTTTGGGGACAGGGATAGCCGAGCAGTACTTC
cdr3_aa: CASSLEALLGTGIAEQYF

v_call: TRBV5-1
clone_size: .
d_call: .
j_call: TRBJ1-1
cdr3_nt: TGCGCCAGCAGAAGACCCTTGAACACTGAAGCTTTCTTT
cdr3_aa: CASRRPLNTEAFF

v_call: TRBV27
clone_size: .
d_call: .
j_call: TRBJ1-6
cdr3_nt: TGTGTTTCGGGGGATACATATAATTCACCCCTCCACTTT
cdr3_aa: CVSGDTYNSPLHF

v_call: TRBV27
clone_size: once
d_call: .
j_call: TRBJ2-7
cdr3_nt: TGTGCCAGCAGTCCGGGGCAGGAGGTCTACGAGCAGTACTTC
cdr3_aa: CASSPGQEVYEQYF

v_call: TRBV9
clone_size: .
d_call: .
j_call: TRBJ2-3
cdr3_nt: TGTGCCAGCAGCGTAGCGGGAGTGCCTGGCTACACAGATACGCAGTATTTT
cdr3_aa: CASSVAGVPGYTDTQYF

v_call: TRBV2
clone_size: .
d_call: .
j_call: TRBJ2-7
cdr3_nt: TGTGCCAGCAGTGAAAGTGGGCAGGGAAGCTACGAGCAGTACTTC
cdr3_aa: CASSESGQGSYEQYF

v_call: TRBV10-3
clone_size: once
d_call: .
j_call: TRBJ2-1
cdr3_nt: TGTGCCATCAGTGGGGGCGTTTTGCGGCTCTATGGGTTCGAGCAGTTCTTC
cdr3_aa: CAISGGVLRLYGFEQFF

v_call: TRBV4-1
clone_size: few
d_call: .
j_call: TRBJ1-6
cdr3_nt: TGCGCCAGCAGCCAGGTGAATTCACCCCTCCACTTT
cdr3_aa: CASSQVNSPLHF

v_call: TRBV10-3
clone_size: .
d_call: .
j_call: TRBJ2-1
cdr3_nt: TGTGCCTCCAGCTCCTACAATGAGCAGTTCTTC
cdr3_aa: CASSSYNEQFF

v_call: TRBV27
clone_size: .
d_call: TRBD2
j_call: TRBJ2-1
cdr3_nt: TGTGCCAGCAGCCTAGCGGGCTACTACAATGAGCAGTTCTTC
cdr3_aa: CASSLAGYYNEQFF

v_call: TRBV5-5
clone_size: few
d_call: .
j_call: TRBJ1-2
cdr3_nt: TGTGCCAGCAGCTTACAGGAAAACTATGGCTACACCTTC
cdr3_aa: CASSLQENYGYTF

v_call: TRBV7-2
clone_size: .
d_call: TRBD1
j_call: TRBJ1-6
cdr3_nt: TGTGCCAGCAGCTTAGTTGGACAGGAGACTTATAATTCACCCCTCCACTTT
cdr3_aa: CASSLVGQETYNSPLHF